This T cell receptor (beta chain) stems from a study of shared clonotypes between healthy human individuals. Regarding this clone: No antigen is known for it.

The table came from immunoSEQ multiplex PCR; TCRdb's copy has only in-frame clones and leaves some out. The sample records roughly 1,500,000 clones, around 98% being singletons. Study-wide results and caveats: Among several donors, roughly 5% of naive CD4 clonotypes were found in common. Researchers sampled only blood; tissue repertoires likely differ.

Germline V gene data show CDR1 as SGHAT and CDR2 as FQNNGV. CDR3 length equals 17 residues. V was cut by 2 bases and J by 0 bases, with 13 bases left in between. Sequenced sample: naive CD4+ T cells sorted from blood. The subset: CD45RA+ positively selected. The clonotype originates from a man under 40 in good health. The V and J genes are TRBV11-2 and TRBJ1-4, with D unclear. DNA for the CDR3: TGTGCCAGCAGCTTAAGGATGGGAGCACCAACTAATGAAAAACTGTTTTTT. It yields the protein CASSLRMGAPTNEKLFF.